This T cell receptor beta chain emerged from a study of T-cell reconstitution after alpha-beta-depleted transplantation in children. Germline CDR1 SEHNR, CDR2 FQNEAQ (reference sequence). The CDR3 spans 15 residues. Losses at the gene ends were 2 bases for V and 6 bases for J; bases not matched to a gene: 7. In this sample, this clonotype turned up a few times. For TCRbeta, the library was prepared with unique molecular identifiers. TCRdb used MiXCR to reprocess the PCR reads, holding one entry per CDR3 protein. The sample shows some 550,000 distinct CDR3 sequences, roughly 18% of them seen only once.

The material was PBMCs from the stem cell graft donor, obtained from the stem cell graft. The origin of this receptor is a human donor who donated a stem cell graft to a child with acute lymphoblastic leukemia. This sequence joins TRBV7-9 and TRBJ2-1; 7 nucleotides agree with TRBD2. Here the CDR3 reads CASSLSAGASNEQFF. For the CDR3, the DNA is TGTGCCAGCAGCTTATCGGCGGGAGCCAGCAATGAGCAGTTCTTC.